A selection of T cell receptor beta chains follows, all from one sample in a study of cytomegalovirus exposure and HLA in healthy donors. The data were produced by immunoSEQ multiplex PCR, yet TCRdb's version contains in-frame clones alone and is incomplete. This table holds approximately 150,000 clones, about 76% found once. Sequencing was done on a sample of PBMCs. The receptors were sampled from a human donor in good health. The CDR3 runs from the conserved cysteine through the conserved F or W. A D gene is named only where the DNA matches it firmly. Only part of the rows carry a size: once, few, many, or a class if the clone is expanded.

cdr3_length: 14; v_call: TRBV19; clone_size: few; j_call: TRBJ1-1; d_call: -; cdr3_aa: CASSIGRRPYEAFF; cdr3_nt: TGTGCCAGTAGTATTGGTCGCAGGCCCTATGAAGCTTTCTTT
cdr3_length: 13; v_call: TRBV19; clone_size: -; j_call: TRBJ2-7; d_call: TRBD1; cdr3_aa: CASSRQGSNEQYF; cdr3_nt: TGTGCCAGTAGTCGACAGGGGAGCAACGAGCAGTACTTC
cdr3_length: 15; v_call: TRBV7-6; clone_size: -; j_call: TRBJ2-7; d_call: TRBD1; cdr3_aa: CASTRWAGGNYEQYF; cdr3_nt: TGTGCCAGCACCCGGTGGGCAGGGGGTAACTACGAGCAGTACTTC
cdr3_length: 15; v_call: TRBV25-1; clone_size: -; j_call: TRBJ2-3; d_call: -; cdr3_aa: CASSADRTSTDTQYF; cdr3_nt: TGTGCCAGCAGTGCTGACAGGACTAGCACAGATACGCAGTATTTT
cdr3_length: 13; v_call: TRBV19; clone_size: once; j_call: TRBJ2-1; d_call: -; cdr3_aa: CASAGSSYNEQFF; cdr3_nt: TGTGCCAGCGCGGGAAGCTCCTACAATGAGCAGTTCTTC
cdr3_length: 15; v_call: TRBV5-6; clone_size: once; j_call: TRBJ2-7; d_call: -; cdr3_aa: CASSLTGTTSYEQYF; cdr3_nt: TGTGCCAGCAGCCTTACCGGGACAACTTCCTACGAGCAGTACTTC
cdr3_length: 16; v_call: TRBV2; clone_size: -; j_call: TRBJ2-1; d_call: TRBD1; cdr3_aa: CASSYLPGQGGNEQFF; cdr3_nt: TGTGCCAGCAGCTACTTACCGGGACAGGGTGGCAATGAGCAGTTCTTC
cdr3_length: 16; v_call: TRBV6-6; clone_size: -; j_call: TRBJ1-2; d_call: -; cdr3_aa: CASSQPGTASDYGYTF; cdr3_nt: TGTGCCAGCAGTCAACCGGGTACCGCTTCGGACTATGGCTACACCTTC
cdr3_length: 17; v_call: TRBV19; clone_size: -; j_call: TRBJ2-1; d_call: TRBD2; cdr3_aa: CASSFGLAGSSYNEQFF; cdr3_nt: TGTGCCAGTAGTTTCGGACTAGCGGGGAGCTCCTACAATGAGCAGTTCTTC
cdr3_length: 14; v_call: TRBV6-5; clone_size: -; j_call: TRBJ1-6; d_call: TRBD1; cdr3_aa: CASSYSTGESPLHF; cdr3_nt: TGTGCCAGCAGTTACTCGACAGGGGAATCACCCCTCCACTTT
cdr3_length: 12; v_call: TRBV19; clone_size: few; j_call: TRBJ1-1; d_call: TRBD1; cdr3_aa: CASSTDREEAFF; cdr3_nt: TGTGCCAGTAGTACGGACAGGGAAGAAGCTTTCTTT
cdr3_length: 13; v_call: TRBV6-5; clone_size: -; j_call: TRBJ1-1; d_call: -; cdr3_aa: CASSYRANTEAFF; cdr3_nt: TGTGCCAGCAGTTACAGAGCGAACACTGAAGCTTTCTTT
cdr3_length: 14; v_call: TRBV10-3; clone_size: few; j_call: TRBJ2-3; d_call: -; cdr3_aa: CAISLGLSTDTQYF; cdr3_nt: TGTGCCATCAGCCTAGGCCTTAGCACAGATACGCAGTATTTT
cdr3_length: 16; v_call: TRBV7-9; clone_size: -; j_call: TRBJ2-1; d_call: -; cdr3_aa: CASSLIQGVGYNEQFF; cdr3_nt: TGTGCCAGCAGCCTAATACAGGGCGTGGGGTACAATGAGCAGTTCTTC
cdr3_length: 15; v_call: TRBV15; clone_size: -; j_call: TRBJ2-1; d_call: TRBD2; cdr3_aa: CATSGGTSGSDEQFF; cdr3_nt: TGTGCCACCAGCGGGGGGACTAGCGGGAGCGATGAGCAGTTCTTC
cdr3_length: 17; v_call: TRBV28; clone_size: once; j_call: TRBJ2-1; d_call: TRBD2; cdr3_aa: CASSNQGPGTSGMEQFF; cdr3_nt: TGTGCCAGCAGTAACCAAGGACCTGGGACTAGCGGGATGGAGCAGTTCTTC
cdr3_length: 13; v_call: TRBV7-2; clone_size: few; j_call: TRBJ2-3; d_call: -; cdr3_aa: CASSFNLWDTQYF; cdr3_nt: TGTGCCAGCAGCTTTAACCTATGGGATACGCAGTATTTT
cdr3_length: 13; v_call: TRBV30; clone_size: -; j_call: TRBJ1-2; d_call: -; cdr3_aa: CAWSVGRNYGYTF; cdr3_nt: TGTGCCTGGAGTGTAGGCAGGAATTATGGCTACACCTTC
cdr3_length: 13; v_call: TRBV6-1; clone_size: -; j_call: TRBJ2-7; d_call: -; cdr3_aa: CASSESGLNEQYF; cdr3_nt: TGTGCCAGCAGTGAGTCAGGGCTAAACGAGCAGTACTTC
cdr3_length: 15; v_call: TRBV2; clone_size: -; j_call: TRBJ1-3; d_call: -; cdr3_aa: CASSKEGGSGNTIYF; cdr3_nt: TGTGCCAGCAGTAAAGAGGGGGGGTCTGGAAACACCATATATTTT